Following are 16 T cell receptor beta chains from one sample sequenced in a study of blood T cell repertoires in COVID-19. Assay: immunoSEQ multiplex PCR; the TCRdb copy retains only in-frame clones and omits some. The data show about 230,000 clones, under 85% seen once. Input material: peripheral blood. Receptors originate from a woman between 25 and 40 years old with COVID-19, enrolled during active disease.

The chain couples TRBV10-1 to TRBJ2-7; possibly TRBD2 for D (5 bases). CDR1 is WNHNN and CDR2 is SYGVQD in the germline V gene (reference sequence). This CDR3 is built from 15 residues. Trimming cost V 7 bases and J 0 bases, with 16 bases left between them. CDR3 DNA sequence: TGCGCCAGCAAGAGGGCCTCCCCGGTCTCCTACGAGCAGTACTTC. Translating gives CASKRASPVSYEQYF.

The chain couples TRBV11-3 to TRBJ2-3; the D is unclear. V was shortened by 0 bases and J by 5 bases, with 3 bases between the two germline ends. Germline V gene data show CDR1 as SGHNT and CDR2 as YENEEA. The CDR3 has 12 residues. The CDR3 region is CASSLDQDTQYF. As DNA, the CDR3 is TGTGCCAGCAGCTTAGATCAAGATACGCAGTATTTT.

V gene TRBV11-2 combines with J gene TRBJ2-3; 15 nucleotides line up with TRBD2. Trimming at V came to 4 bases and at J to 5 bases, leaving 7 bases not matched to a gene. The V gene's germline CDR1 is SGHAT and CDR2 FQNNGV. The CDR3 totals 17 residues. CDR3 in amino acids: CASSSRTSGRAIDTQYF. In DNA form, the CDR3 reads TGTGCCAGCAGCTCCCGGACTAGCGGGAGGGCCATAGATACGCAGTATTTT.

DNA of the CDR3: TGTGCCAGCAGCAAGGGACAGGCCTACGAGCAGTACTTC. Amino acid sequence: CASSKGQAYEQYF. The chain carries TRBV11-2 and TRBJ2-7; 8 nucleotides match TRBD1. Looked up from germline, CDR1 is SGHAT and CDR2 is FQNNGV. The CDR3 runs to 13 residues. The junction had 2 bases not matched to a gene; V was cut back by 5 bases and J by 2 bases.

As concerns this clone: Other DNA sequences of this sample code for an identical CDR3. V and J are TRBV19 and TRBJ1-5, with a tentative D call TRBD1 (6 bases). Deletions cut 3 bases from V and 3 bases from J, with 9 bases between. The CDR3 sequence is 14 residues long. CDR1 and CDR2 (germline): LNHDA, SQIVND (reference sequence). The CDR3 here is CASSIRDTNQPQHF. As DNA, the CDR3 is TGTGCCAGTAGTATCCGGGACACCAATCAGCCCCAGCATTTT.

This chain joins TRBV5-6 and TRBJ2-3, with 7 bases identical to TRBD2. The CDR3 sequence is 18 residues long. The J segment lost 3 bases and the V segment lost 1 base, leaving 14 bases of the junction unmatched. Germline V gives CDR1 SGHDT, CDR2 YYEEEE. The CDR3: CASSLLVTSPRRTDTQYF. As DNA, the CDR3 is TGTGCCAGCAGCTTGCTTGTGACTAGCCCCAGAAGAACAGATACGCAGTATTTT. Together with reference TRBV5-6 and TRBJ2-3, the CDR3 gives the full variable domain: DAGVTQSPTHLIKTRGQQVTLRCSPKSGHDTVSWYQQALGQGPQFIFQYYEEEERQRGNFPDRFSGHQFPNYSSELNVNALLLGDSALYLCASSLLVTSPRRTDTQYFGPGTRLTVL.

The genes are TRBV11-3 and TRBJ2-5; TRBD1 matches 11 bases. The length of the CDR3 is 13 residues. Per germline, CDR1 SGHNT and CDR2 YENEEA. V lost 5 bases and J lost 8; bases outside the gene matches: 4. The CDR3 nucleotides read TGTGCCAGCAGCCCGGGGACAGGGGGAACCCAGTACTTC. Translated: CASSPGTGGTQYF.

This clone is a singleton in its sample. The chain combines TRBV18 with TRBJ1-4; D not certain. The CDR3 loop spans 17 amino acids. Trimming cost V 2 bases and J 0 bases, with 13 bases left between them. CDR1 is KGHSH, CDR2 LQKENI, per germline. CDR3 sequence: CASSPRMLTATNEKLFF. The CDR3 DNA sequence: TGTGCCAGCTCACCAAGGATGTTGACTGCAACTAATGAAAAACTGTTTTTT.

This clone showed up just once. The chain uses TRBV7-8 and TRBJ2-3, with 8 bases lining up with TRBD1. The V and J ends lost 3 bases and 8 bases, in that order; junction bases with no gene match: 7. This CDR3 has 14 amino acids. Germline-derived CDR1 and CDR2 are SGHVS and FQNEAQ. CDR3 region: CASSLSRGLSTQYF. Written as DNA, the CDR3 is TGTGCCAGCAGCTTGTCCAGGGGGCTTTCTACGCAGTATTTT.

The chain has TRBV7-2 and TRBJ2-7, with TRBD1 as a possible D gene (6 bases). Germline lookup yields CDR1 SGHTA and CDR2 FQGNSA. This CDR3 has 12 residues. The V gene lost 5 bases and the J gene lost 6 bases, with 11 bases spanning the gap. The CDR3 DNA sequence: TGTGCCAGCAGCAACAGGGAGACCGAGCAGTACTTC. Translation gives CASSNRETEQYF.

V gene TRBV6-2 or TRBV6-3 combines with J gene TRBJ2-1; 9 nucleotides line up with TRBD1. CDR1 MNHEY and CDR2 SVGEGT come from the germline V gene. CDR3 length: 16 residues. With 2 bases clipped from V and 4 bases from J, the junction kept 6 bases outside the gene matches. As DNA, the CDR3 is TGTGCCAGCAGTTACGCGGGGACAGGGTTTTACAATGAGCAGTTCTTC. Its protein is CASSYAGTGFYNEQFF.

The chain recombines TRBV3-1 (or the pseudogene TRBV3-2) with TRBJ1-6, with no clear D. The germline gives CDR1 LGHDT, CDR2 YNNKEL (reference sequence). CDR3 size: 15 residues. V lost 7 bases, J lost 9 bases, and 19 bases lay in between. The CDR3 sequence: CASKDDGLSGSPLHF. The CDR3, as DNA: TGTGCCAGCAAAGATGATGGGTTGAGCGGTTCACCCCTCCACTTT.

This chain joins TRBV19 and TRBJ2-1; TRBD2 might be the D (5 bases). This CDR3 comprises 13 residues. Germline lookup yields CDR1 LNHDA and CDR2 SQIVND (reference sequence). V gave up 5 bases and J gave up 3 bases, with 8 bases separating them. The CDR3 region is CASSPTSYNEQFF. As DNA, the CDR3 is TGTGCCAGTAGTCCAACTAGCTACAATGAGCAGTTCTTC.

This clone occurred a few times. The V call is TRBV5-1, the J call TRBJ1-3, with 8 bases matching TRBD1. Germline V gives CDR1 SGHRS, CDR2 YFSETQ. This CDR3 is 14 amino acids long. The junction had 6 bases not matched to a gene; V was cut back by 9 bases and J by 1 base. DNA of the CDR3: TGCGCCAACCCGGGACAGGAGTCTGGAAACACCATATATTTT. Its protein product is CANPGQESGNTIYF.

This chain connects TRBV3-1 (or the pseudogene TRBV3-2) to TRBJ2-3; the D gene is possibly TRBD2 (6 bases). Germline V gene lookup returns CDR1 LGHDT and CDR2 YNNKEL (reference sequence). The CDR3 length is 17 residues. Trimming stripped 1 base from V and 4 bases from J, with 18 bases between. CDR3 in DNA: TGTGCCAGCAGCCAAGCATCTGGCGGGATGGGGGCAGATACGCAGTATTTT. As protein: CASSQASGGMGADTQYF.

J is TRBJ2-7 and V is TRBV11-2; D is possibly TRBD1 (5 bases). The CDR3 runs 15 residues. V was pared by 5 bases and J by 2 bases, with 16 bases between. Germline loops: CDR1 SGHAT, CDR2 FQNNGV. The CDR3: CASSGWGGMTYEQYF. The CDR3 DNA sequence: TGTGCCAGCAGCGGGTGGGGCGGCATGACCTACGAGCAGTACTTC.